These T cell receptor beta chains were read from a single sample in a study of shared clonotypes between healthy human individuals. The assay was immunoSEQ multiplex PCR, and TCRdb's table has in-frame clones only and misses some. The sample lists 2 million to 2.5 million clones, 85% to 95% seen once, with around 0.4% in the top ten. Sequenced: naive CD4+ T cells from PBMCs. The receptors were sampled from a man younger than 35 in good health. Some clones in this sample may be carry-over from other donors' samples. Both conserved end residues are part of each CDR3. A D gene is named only where the DNA matches it firmly. Not every row has a clone size; where given, it reads once, few, many or a size class.

v_call: TRBV11-2
d_call: NA
j_call: TRBJ2-3
clone_size: NA
cdr3_nt: TGTGCCAGCAGCTTAGTAAGGTCCTTCGCAGATACGCAGTATTTT
cdr3_aa: CASSLVRSFADTQYF

v_call: TRBV19
d_call: NA
j_call: TRBJ1-5
clone_size: NA
cdr3_nt: TGTGCCAGTCGGAGGTCCTTTGGCCAGCCCCAGCATTTT
cdr3_aa: CASRRSFGQPQHF

v_call: TRBV2
d_call: TRBD2
j_call: TRBJ2-1
clone_size: NA
cdr3_nt: TGTGCCAGCAGTGAAGCCCTAGCGGGAGCGTTCTACAATGAGCAGTTCTTC
cdr3_aa: CASSEALAGAFYNEQFF

v_call: TRBV27
d_call: NA
j_call: TRBJ2-5
clone_size: few
cdr3_nt: TGTGCCAGCAGTTTACTAAGGGGGTACGAGACCCAGTACTTC
cdr3_aa: CASSLLRGYETQYF

v_call: TRBV18
d_call: NA
j_call: TRBJ2-6
clone_size: once
cdr3_nt: TGTGCCAGCTCAGAATACACATCCGCGTACTCTGGGGCCAACGTCCTGACTTTC
cdr3_aa: CASSEYTSAYSGANVLTF

v_call: TRBV18
d_call: NA
j_call: TRBJ2-1
clone_size: NA
cdr3_nt: TGTGCCAGCTCACCCTCCAGAGAGAATGAGCAGTTCTTC
cdr3_aa: CASSPSRENEQFF

v_call: TRBV5-1
d_call: NA
j_call: TRBJ2-3
clone_size: NA
cdr3_nt: TGCGCCAGCAGCTTGAGGGCTAGCGAGTTGGATACGCAGTATTTT
cdr3_aa: CASSLRASELDTQYF

v_call: TRBV28
d_call: TRBD2
j_call: TRBJ2-1
clone_size: NA
cdr3_nt: TGTGCCAGCAGTCAGCTAGCGGGAAAGTTCTTC
cdr3_aa: CASSQLAGKFF

v_call: TRBV2
d_call: NA
j_call: TRBJ2-7
clone_size: NA
cdr3_nt: TGTGCCAGCAGTGAAGAAAGGGGGCGGGGAGCCGGCTCCTACGAGCAGTACTTC
cdr3_aa: CASSEERGRGAGSYEQYF

v_call: TRBV19
d_call: NA
j_call: TRBJ1-2
clone_size: NA
cdr3_nt: TGTGCCAGTAGTACAACCGGGACCGGGGGCTATGGCTACACCTTC
cdr3_aa: CASSTTGTGGYGYTF

v_call: TRBV28
d_call: NA
j_call: TRBJ2-7
clone_size: NA
cdr3_nt: TGTGCCAGCAGTTTGAACAGAGGCGCAGGGTACTTC
cdr3_aa: CASSLNRGAGYF

v_call: TRBV2
d_call: NA
j_call: TRBJ2-2
clone_size: NA
cdr3_nt: TGTGCCAGCAGTGTGTTCGGGAGAGGTACCGGGGAGCTGTTTTTT
cdr3_aa: CASSVFGRGTGELFF

v_call: TRBV18
d_call: TRBD2
j_call: TRBJ2-7
clone_size: NA
cdr3_nt: TGTGCCAGCTCGTTCCTTAGCGGGAGGTTAGGCGAGCAGTACTTC
cdr3_aa: CASSFLSGRLGEQYF

v_call: TRBV7-8
d_call: NA
j_call: TRBJ2-3
clone_size: NA
cdr3_nt: TGTGCCAGCAGCTTAACTTCAGGCACAGATACGCAGTATTTT
cdr3_aa: CASSLTSGTDTQYF

v_call: TRBV10-1
d_call: NA
j_call: TRBJ2-3
clone_size: NA
cdr3_nt: TGCGCCAGCAGGAGGGACTCGAGGAGTACAGATACGCAGTATTTT
cdr3_aa: CASRRDSRSTDTQYF

v_call: TRBV4-1
d_call: NA
j_call: TRBJ2-5
clone_size: NA
cdr3_nt: TGCGCCAGCAGCCCTGGTCAGGGCGGTGCAGAGACCCAGTACTTC
cdr3_aa: CASSPGQGGAETQYF

v_call: TRBV6-6
d_call: TRBD1
j_call: TRBJ2-1
clone_size: NA
cdr3_nt: TGTGCCAGCAGTTACGGACAGGGCTCCTACAATGAGCAGTTCTTC
cdr3_aa: CASSYGQGSYNEQFF

v_call: TRBV5-5
d_call: NA
j_call: TRBJ2-2
clone_size: NA
cdr3_nt: TGTGCCAGCAGCCTTGCCCGAGACACCGGGGAGCTGTTTTTT
cdr3_aa: CASSLARDTGELFF

v_call: TRBV13
d_call: TRBD1
j_call: TRBJ1-2
clone_size: NA
cdr3_nt: TGTGCCAGCAGCTCCGACCCGGGACAGGGCTACTATGGCTACACCTTC
cdr3_aa: CASSSDPGQGYYGYTF

v_call: TRBV5-1
d_call: NA
j_call: TRBJ2-1
clone_size: NA
cdr3_nt: TGCGCCAGCAGCCGTATATGGCTAGCGAGAAATGAGCAGTTCTTC
cdr3_aa: CASSRIWLARNEQFF

v_call: TRBV19
d_call: TRBD1
j_call: TRBJ2-4
clone_size: NA
cdr3_nt: TGTGCCAGTAGACAGGGGGCAGGTAACATTCAGTACTTC
cdr3_aa: CASRQGAGNIQYF

v_call: TRBV5-6
d_call: TRBD2
j_call: TRBJ2-1
clone_size: NA
cdr3_nt: TGTGCCAGCAGCTTGTCACTAGCGAATGAGCAGTTCTTC
cdr3_aa: CASSLSLANEQFF

v_call: TRBV4-1
d_call: TRBD2
j_call: TRBJ2-1
clone_size: once
cdr3_nt: TGCGCCAGCAGCCGCGGCCGACTAGCCTCCTACAATGAGCAGTTCTTC
cdr3_aa: CASSRGRLASYNEQFF

v_call: TRBV7-8
d_call: NA
j_call: TRBJ2-1
clone_size: NA
cdr3_nt: TGTGCCAGCAGCTCAGACGGTACTTACAATGAGCAGTTCTTC
cdr3_aa: CASSSDGTYNEQFF

v_call: TRBV2
d_call: NA
j_call: TRBJ2-2
clone_size: NA
cdr3_nt: TGTGCCAGCAGAAAACAGGTCACCGGGGAGCTGTTTTTT
cdr3_aa: CASRKQVTGELFF

v_call: TRBV30
d_call: NA
j_call: TRBJ2-1
clone_size: NA
cdr3_nt: TGTGCCTGGAGTTTCTACTCCTACAATGAGCAGTTCTTC
cdr3_aa: CAWSFYSYNEQFF

v_call: TRBV7-3
d_call: TRBD1
j_call: TRBJ2-7
clone_size: NA
cdr3_nt: TGTGCCAGCAGCTTAATTGCCGGGACAGGGGCGGGCGAGCAGTACTTC
cdr3_aa: CASSLIAGTGAGEQYF

v_call: TRBV29-1
d_call: NA
j_call: TRBJ1-2
clone_size: NA
cdr3_nt: TGCAGCGTTGCTGACAGGCCTTCCTATGGCTACACCTTC
cdr3_aa: CSVADRPSYGYTF

v_call: TRBV12-5
d_call: NA
j_call: TRBJ2-5
clone_size: NA
cdr3_nt: TGTGCTAGTGGTTTGGGGGGGGAGGAGACCCAGTACTTC
cdr3_aa: CASGLGGEETQYF

v_call: TRBV4-2
d_call: NA
j_call: TRBJ1-5
clone_size: NA
cdr3_nt: TGTGCCAGCAGCCAAGAAGGTTTTCGGCAGGCGCCAAATCAGCCCCAGCATTTT
cdr3_aa: CASSQEGFRQAPNQPQHF

v_call: TRBV9
d_call: NA
j_call: TRBJ1-1
clone_size: NA
cdr3_nt: TGTGCCAGCAGCGTAGGGCATTTGAACACTGAAGCTTTCTTT
cdr3_aa: CASSVGHLNTEAFF

v_call: TRBV15
d_call: NA
j_call: TRBJ2-7
clone_size: NA
cdr3_nt: TGTGCCACCAGCAGGCCGGGGTTTGGTCCTTACGAGCAGTACTTC
cdr3_aa: CATSRPGFGPYEQYF

v_call: TRBV5-1
d_call: NA
j_call: TRBJ1-5
clone_size: NA
cdr3_nt: TGCGCCAGCAGCCCTTCACCAGGTGGGAATCAGCCCCAGCATTTT
cdr3_aa: CASSPSPGGNQPQHF

v_call: TRBV7-2
d_call: TRBD1
j_call: TRBJ2-7
clone_size: NA
cdr3_nt: TGTGCCAGCGTCTCCCTGGACAGGGGCTACGAGCAGTACTTC
cdr3_aa: CASVSLDRGYEQYF

v_call: TRBV5-1
d_call: NA
j_call: TRBJ2-2
clone_size: NA
cdr3_nt: TGCGCCAGCAGCCCCCAAGACACCGGGGAGCTGTTTTTT
cdr3_aa: CASSPQDTGELFF

v_call: TRBV6-5
d_call: TRBD2
j_call: TRBJ2-1
clone_size: NA
cdr3_nt: TGTGCCAGCAGTTACTCGCTGGCGGGAGTGGGTGAGCAGTTCTTC
cdr3_aa: CASSYSLAGVGEQFF

v_call: TRBV28
d_call: NA
j_call: TRBJ1-4
clone_size: NA
cdr3_nt: TGTGCCAGCAGAGGCAGAATGCCCGAAAAACTGTTTTTT
cdr3_aa: CASRGRMPEKLFF

v_call: TRBV9
d_call: TRBD1
j_call: TRBJ2-2
clone_size: NA
cdr3_nt: TGTGCCAGCAGTACAATTACAGGGGGAACCGGGGAGCTGTTTTTT
cdr3_aa: CASSTITGGTGELFF

v_call: TRBV7-9
d_call: TRBD1
j_call: TRBJ1-2
clone_size: NA
cdr3_nt: TGTGCCAGCAGCCTAAAGGGGACAGACTATGGCTACACCTTC
cdr3_aa: CASSLKGTDYGYTF

v_call: TRBV5-1
d_call: NA
j_call: TRBJ1-4
clone_size: once
cdr3_nt: TGCGCCAGCAGCTTGATCGGGATGGCTAGCGAAAAACTGTTTTTT
cdr3_aa: CASSLIGMASEKLFF

v_call: TRBV28
d_call: NA
j_call: TRBJ2-2
clone_size: NA
cdr3_nt: TGTGCCAGCAGTCCCTCCGGACTGGGCGGGGAGCTGTTTTTT
cdr3_aa: CASSPSGLGGELFF

v_call: TRBV6-4
d_call: TRBD1
j_call: TRBJ2-1
clone_size: NA
cdr3_nt: TGTGCCAGCAGTGCGACAGGGATCTCCTACAATGAGCAGTTCTTC
cdr3_aa: CASSATGISYNEQFF

v_call: TRBV4-3
d_call: NA
j_call: TRBJ2-1
clone_size: NA
cdr3_nt: TGCGCCAGCAGCCCCCCCGGTCCCAAGGTGGGGAATGAGCAGTTCTTC
cdr3_aa: CASSPPGPKVGNEQFF

v_call: TRBV4-2
d_call: NA
j_call: TRBJ2-7
clone_size: few
cdr3_nt: TGTGCCAGCAGCCCCTCCACAGGCAACTACGAGCAGTACTTC
cdr3_aa: CASSPSTGNYEQYF

v_call: TRBV14
d_call: NA
j_call: TRBJ2-7
clone_size: once
cdr3_nt: TGTGCCAGCAGCCGCCGGTACGAGCAGTACTTC
cdr3_aa: CASSRRYEQYF

v_call: TRBV28
d_call: TRBD1
j_call: TRBJ1-4
clone_size: NA
cdr3_nt: TGTGCCAGCAGTACAATGACAGGGGGCTATGAAAAACTGTTTTTT
cdr3_aa: CASSTMTGGYEKLFF

v_call: TRBV4-3
d_call: NA
j_call: TRBJ1-2
clone_size: NA
cdr3_nt: TGCGCCAGCAGCCAGGGTGCAGGCACTAACTATGGCTACACCTTC
cdr3_aa: CASSQGAGTNYGYTF